Listed here are 28 T cell receptor beta chains from one sample, sequenced in a study of regulatory T cells in long-lasting Graves disease. For TCR beta, libraries came from iRepertoire HTBI primers and Arm-PCR of CDR3 regions. MiXCR, applied by TCRdb to the multiplex PCR reads, yields one record per CDR3 protein. The sample gives 400,000 to 650,000 distinct CDR3 sequences, about 16% of which show up once; approximately 25% is in the top ten. Time point meaning: newly diagnosed GD, antithyroid drugs for less than 3 months. Generation of the TCR library employed RNA extracted from PBMCs. These data were also filed under a second study, of T cells in Graves' hyperthyroidism and ophthalmopathy.

Sequences were derived from peripheral blood mononuclear cells (PBMCs), sampled at new diagnosis, from a patient treated with antithyroid drugs. The receptors stem from a woman aged 35 to 59 with Graves disease.

A few counts support this clonotype. The chain carries TRBV27 and TRBJ2-1; D unclear. This CDR3 has 15 amino acids. V was pared by 10 bases and J by 7 bases, with 23 bases between. Germline V gene data show CDR1 as MNHEY and CDR2 as SMNVEV (reference sequence). This CDR3 reads CATHPDRLEENEQFF. The CDR3 nucleotides are TGTGCCACCCACCCCGACCGGCTAGAGGAGAATGAGCAGTTCTTC.

This clonotype was seen a few times. The genes are TRBV19 and TRBJ1-5; D is perhaps TRBD1 (6 bases). Germline values: CDR1 LNHDA, CDR2 SQIVND (reference sequence). The CDR3 is 17 residues long. Trimming took 9 bases from V and 7 from J, leaving 28 bases between them. CDR3 sequence: CASKDGQLTGVSQPQHF. The CDR3 nucleotides are TGTGCCAGCAAGGATGGACAGCTAACTGGTGTGAGCCAGCCCCAGCATTTT.

V and J are TRBV19 and TRBJ1-5, with 8 bases fitting TRBD1. There are 17 residues in the CDR3. V trimming: 3 bases; J trimming: 1 base; junction bases outside the gene matches: 8. Germline V gene lookup returns CDR1 LNHDA and CDR2 SQIVND (reference sequence). CDR3 sequence: CASSISGTGWSNQPQHF. CDR3 in DNA: TGTGCCAGTAGTATTAGCGGGACAGGCTGGAGCAATCAGCCCCAGCATTTT. Drawing the rest from reference TRBV19 and TRBJ1-5, the complete variable domain is DGGITQSPKYLFRKEGQNVTLSCEQNLNHDAMYWYRQDPGQGLRLIYYSQIVNDFQKGDIAEGYSVSREKKESFPLTVTSAQKNPTAFYLCASSISGTGWSNQPQHFGDGTRLSIL.

This clonotype was detected a few times. The chain carries TRBV4-1 and TRBJ1-5, with 7 bases identical to TRBD1. V was pared by 1 base and J by 2 bases, with 8 bases of the junction left unmatched. Per the germline V gene, CDR1 is MGHRA and CDR2 is YSYEKL. This CDR3 has 17 amino acids. CDR3 loop: CASSQGPLTGGNQPQHF. In nucleotides, the CDR3 is TGCGCCAGCAGCCAAGGCCCCTTAACAGGGGGCAATCAGCCCCAGCATTTT.

This clonotype has only a few counts. The chain uses TRBV29-1 and TRBJ2-3; 7 bases match TRBD2. Trimming at V came to 7 bases and at J to 2 bases, leaving 15 bases not matched to a gene. Germline V CDR1 and CDR2: SQVTM, ANQGSEA. The length of the CDR3 is 16 residues. The CDR3 sequence: CSGGSTPGLSTDTQYF. The CDR3 region has the DNA TGCAGCGGCGGGAGCACCCCGGGACTCTCCACAGATACGCAGTATTTT.

The table lists this clonotype with many counts. The gene calls are TRBV7-9 and TRBJ2-1, with 12 bases that match TRBD1. The germline CDR1 and CDR2 sequences are SEHNR and FQNEAQ (reference sequence). This CDR3 has 14 residues. The V segment lost 5 bases and the J segment 7 bases; nucleotides outside the gene matches: 3. In DNA form, the CDR3 reads TGTGCCAGCAGCAAGGGACAGGGGGCAAATGAGCAGTTCTTC. It yields the protein CASSKGQGANEQFF.

The chain joins TRBV7-9 to TRBJ1-3, with a possible D match to TRBD1 (6 bases). Germline CDR1 is SEHNR and CDR2 is FQNEAQ (reference sequence). The length of the CDR3 is 16 residues. V shed 1 base and J shed 4 bases, with 14 bases lying between them. The CDR3 reads CASSLVGRGGGNTIYF. CDR3 DNA: TGTGCCAGCAGCTTAGTTGGCAGGGGTGGCGGAAACACCATATATTTT.

This clonotype was seen more than once but under ten times. This chain uses TRBV3-1 with TRBJ2-7; no reliable D call. The CDR3 sequence is 13 residues long. The ends were cut back, 2 bases at V and 3 bases at J, with 8 bases in the middle. Germline CDR1 and CDR2: LGHDT and YNNKEL (reference sequence). CDR3 residues: CASSQLGFYEQYF. CDR3 DNA sequence: TGTGCCAGCAGCCAACTCGGATTCTACGAGCAGTACTTC.

This chain uses TRBV12-3 or TRBV12-4 with TRBJ2-2; 9 bases match TRBD1. V was pared by 6 bases and J by 5 bases, with 4 bases of the junction left unmatched. The CDR3 is 14 residues long. As DNA, the CDR3 is TGTGCCAGCAGCGGACAGGGGCGGACCGGGGAGCTGTTTTTT. It encodes CASSGQGRTGELFF.

This clonotype was picked up many times. The rearrangement uses TRBV7-2 and TRBJ1-2; D possibly corresponds to TRBD1 (5 bases). Trimming left V 5 bases short and J 2 bases short, with 18 bases between. The germline V gene encodes CDR1 SGHTA and CDR2 FQGNSA. The CDR3 is made up of 16 amino acids. The CDR3 protein is CASSPSSTALNYGYTF. CDR3 nucleotides: TGTGCCAGCAGCCCTAGCTCGACAGCCCTAAACTATGGCTACACCTTC.

There are a few counts of this clonotype. The genes are TRBV29-1 and TRBJ1-2; unclear D gene. Per the germline V gene, CDR1 is SQVTM and CDR2 is ANQGSEA. Trimming cost V 4 bases and J 7 bases, with 13 bases left between them. This CDR3 is built from 12 residues. DNA of the CDR3: TGCAGCGTTGTATGGGGAAGTGGTGGCTACACCTTC. Translated, it gives CSVVWGSGGYTF.

In its sample, this clonotype was seen many times. J is TRBJ2-7 and V is TRBV11-2, with 8 bases identical to TRBD1. In germline, CDR1 is SGHAT, CDR2 FQNNGV. After removal of 4 bases from V and 3 bases from J, the junction contained 11 bases not matched to a gene. The CDR3 extends over 16 amino acids. CDR3 sequence reads: CASSWRIADRDYEQYF. The CDR3 bases are TGTGCCAGCAGCTGGCGAATTGCGGACAGGGACTACGAGCAGTACTTC. Full variable domain (rest looked up from reference TRBV11-2 and TRBJ2-7): EAGVAQSPRYKIIEKRQSVAFWCNPISGHATLYWYQQILGQGPKLLIQFQNNGVVDDSQLPKDRFSAERLKGVDSTLKIQPAKLEDSAVYLCASSWRIADRDYEQYFGPGTRLTVT.

This rearrangement joins TRBV10-2 to TRBJ2-7; 7 bases align to TRBD2. CDR3 length: 13 residues. The germline V gene has CDR1 WSHSY and CDR2 SAAADI. V lost 5 bases, J lost 4 bases, and 5 bases stayed unmatched. The CDR3 DNA reads TGCGCCAGCAGTCGTACTAGCGTATACGAGCAGTACTTC. Translation gives CASSRTSVYEQYF.

V usage is TRBV9 and J usage is TRBJ2-2, with TRBD2 matching 7 bases. Germline lookup yields CDR1 SGDLS and CDR2 YYNGEE. The CDR3 has 14 amino acids. V shed 4 bases and J 6 bases; nucleotides not matched to a gene: 6. The CDR3 bases are TGTGCCAGCAGCCCTAAGACTAGCTCCGGGGAGCTGTTTTTT. Translating gives CASSPKTSSGELFF.

A note on this clonotype: A much bigger clone sits one base away, suggesting this may be a read error. The chain is built from TRBV11-2 and TRBJ2-5, with 10 bases that match TRBD2. Germline V gene data show CDR1 as SGHAT and CDR2 as FQNNGV. The CDR3 spans 16 residues. CDR3 in amino acids: CSSSRAAGGKWETQYF. CDR3 DNA sequence: TGTTCCAGCAGCCGTGCAGCGGGGGGGAAGTGGGAGACCCAGTACTTC. Complete variable domain (other parts from reference TRBV11-2 and TRBJ2-5): EAGVAQSPRYKIIEKRQSVAFWCNPISGHATLYWYQQILGQGPKLLIQFQNNGVVDDSQLPKDRFSAERLKGVDSTLKIQPAKLEDSAVYLCSSSRAAGGKWETQYFGPGTRLLVL.

Many counts were recorded for this clonotype. The chain combines TRBV7-3 with TRBJ2-3; D is unresolved. Looked up from germline, CDR1 is SGHTA and CDR2 is FQGTGA. V was clipped by 5 bases and J by 0 bases, with 15 bases between them. This CDR3 comprises 16 residues. In nucleotides, the CDR3 is TGTGCCAGCAGCCCACGAAGGGCCTCCAGCACAGATACGCAGTATTTT. Protein: CASSPRRASSTDTQYF.

The gene calls are TRBV5-1 and TRBJ1-1; D is possibly TRBD1 (5 bases). The CDR3 runs to 14 residues. The ends were cut back, 0 bases at V and 7 bases at J, with 13 bases in the middle. Germline CDR1 SGHRS, CDR2 YFSETQ. The CDR3 region is CASSLEAGRSEAFF. The CDR3 region has the DNA TGCGCCAGCAGCTTGGAGGCAGGGCGAAGTGAAGCTTTCTTT.

Points on this clonotype: A read error may explain this, as a much larger clone is one base away. V is TRBV2 and J is TRBJ2-7, with D possibly matching TRBD2 (6 bases). Germline CDR1 is SNHLY and CDR2 is FYNNEI. The CDR3 is made up of 14 amino acids. Trimming removed 7 bases from V and 3 bases from J, with 16 bases in between. The CDR3, as DNA: TGTGCCAGCAAGCTCACTCGCGGGAACTACGAGCAGTACTTC. Its protein product is CASKLTRGNYEQYF.

This clonotype was seen repeatedly, ten times or more. The gene calls are TRBV27 and TRBJ2-5; 7 bases fit TRBD1. V dropped 4 bases and J dropped 11; count of bases not matched to a gene: 10. The CDR3 covers 13 residues. CDR1 and CDR2 from the germline V gene are MNHEY and SMNVEV (reference sequence). The CDR3 sequence: CASSSTGPPEQYF. CDR3 nucleotide sequence: TGTGCCAGCAGTTCGACAGGGCCGCCTGAGCAGTACTTC.

This chain links TRBV3-1 with TRBJ2-6; 7 bases are shared with TRBD2. Germline CDR1 reads LGHDT; CDR2 reads YNNKEL (reference sequence). This CDR3 spans 15 amino acids. The J segment lost 4 bases and the V segment lost 4 bases, leaving 4 bases of the junction unmatched. The CDR3 sequence: CASSPAGVGANVLTF. The CDR3 nucleotides read TGTGCCAGCAGCCCGGCGGGAGTGGGGGCCAACGTCCTGACTTTC.

This clonotype was seen more than once but under ten times. In DNA form, the CDR3 reads TGCAGTGCTAGAGATTTCGGGGGATTAGGGCCTGAAGCTTTCTTT. Translating gives CSARDFGGLGPEAFF. The chain is built from TRBV20-1 and TRBJ1-1; the D gene is possibly TRBD1 (5 bases). The CDR3 extends over 15 amino acids. V was cut by 0 bases and J by 6 bases, with 17 bases left in between. Looked up from germline, CDR1 is DFQATT and CDR2 is SNEGSKA (reference sequence).

This clonotype showed up many times. This chain connects TRBV7-2 to TRBJ2-7; 10 bases agree with TRBD2. CDR3 size: 15 residues. Germline V gene sequence: CDR1 SGHTA, CDR2 FQGNSA. With 5 bases clipped from V and 3 bases from J, the junction kept 7 bases outside the gene matches. Here the CDR3 reads CASSPQTSGVYEQYF. In DNA, the CDR3 is TGTGCCAGCAGCCCCCAAACTAGCGGGGTCTACGAGCAGTACTTC.

There are many counts of this clonotype. This chain connects TRBV12-5 to TRBJ1-1; the match to TRBD1 covers 7 bases. J was trimmed by 2 bases and V by 0 bases; bases with no gene match: 9. The CDR3 runs 17 residues. Germline lookup yields CDR1 LGHNT and CDR2 FRNRAP. The CDR3 nucleotides read TGTGCTAGTGGTTTGGTAGCTTGGACAGGACTTAACACTGAAGCTTTCTTT. Translating gives CASGLVAWTGLNTEAFF.

This clonotype was detected many times. The chain carries TRBV7-3 and TRBJ2-1, with TRBD2 identical over 10 bases. Germline V lookup: CDR1 SGHTA, CDR2 FQGTGA. The CDR3 has 15 residues. V trimming: 5 bases; J trimming: 6 bases; junction bases outside the gene matches: 7. The CDR3 loop reads CASSETSGPLNEQFF. CDR3 nucleotides: TGTGCCAGCAGCGAGACTAGCGGGCCTCTCAATGAGCAGTTCTTC.

This clonotype was seen many times. The chain has TRBV6-1 and TRBJ1-2; D is undetermined. Trimming cost V 3 bases and J 4 bases, with 6 bases left between them. The CDR3 loop spans 12 amino acids. The germline V gene encodes CDR1 MNHNS and CDR2 SASEGT. CDR3 amino acids: CASSDNSYGYTF. In DNA form, the CDR3 reads TGTGCCAGCAGTGACAACAGCTATGGCTACACCTTC.

At least ten counts were recorded for this clonotype. This chain joins TRBV10-3 and TRBJ2-7; D is tentatively TRBD1 or TRBD2 (5 bases each). The CDR3 totals 11 residues. Germline assignment: CDR1 ENHRY and CDR2 SYGVKD. V dropped 4 bases and J dropped 5 bases, with 6 bases sitting between them. As DNA, the CDR3 is TGTGCCATCAGTGGGGGGAACGAGCAGTACTTC. Translating it yields CAISGGNEQYF.

V is TRBV12-3 or TRBV12-4 and J is TRBJ1-2, with 7 bases that match TRBD1. V gave up 4 bases and J gave up 4 bases; unmatched junction bases: 6. This CDR3 is 14 amino acids long. In nucleotides, the CDR3 is TGTGCCAGCAGTTCTCCGGGACAGTTCTATGGCTACACCTTC. This encodes CASSSPGQFYGYTF.

This clonotype was recorded a few times. This rearrangement joins TRBV7-2 to TRBJ2-7; 10 bases are a match to TRBD1. The CDR3 consists of 17 residues. J was trimmed by 9 bases and V by 3 bases; bases with no gene match: 17. Germline V gene data show CDR1 as SGHTA and CDR2 as FQGNSA. The CDR3 loop reads CASSFRGGQGSSSGQYF. CDR3 nucleotides: TGTGCCAGCAGCTTCAGAGGGGGACAGGGGAGTTCCTCCGGGCAGTACTTC.